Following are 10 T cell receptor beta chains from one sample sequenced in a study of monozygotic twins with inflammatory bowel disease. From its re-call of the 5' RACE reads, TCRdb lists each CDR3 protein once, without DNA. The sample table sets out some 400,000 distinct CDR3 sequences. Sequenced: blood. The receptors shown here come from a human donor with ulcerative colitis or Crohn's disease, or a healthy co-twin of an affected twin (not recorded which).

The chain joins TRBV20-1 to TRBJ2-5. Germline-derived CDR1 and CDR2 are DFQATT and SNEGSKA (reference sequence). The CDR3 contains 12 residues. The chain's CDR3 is CSALGVGETQYF.

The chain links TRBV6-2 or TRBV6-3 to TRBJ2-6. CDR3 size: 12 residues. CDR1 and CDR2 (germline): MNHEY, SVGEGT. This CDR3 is CAAAPGANVLTF.

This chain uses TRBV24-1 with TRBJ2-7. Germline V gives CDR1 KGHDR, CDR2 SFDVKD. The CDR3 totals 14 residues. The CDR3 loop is CATSLLPVTYEQYF.

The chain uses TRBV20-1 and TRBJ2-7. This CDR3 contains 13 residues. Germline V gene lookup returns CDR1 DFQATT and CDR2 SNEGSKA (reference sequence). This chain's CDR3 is CSARDQQSYEQYF.

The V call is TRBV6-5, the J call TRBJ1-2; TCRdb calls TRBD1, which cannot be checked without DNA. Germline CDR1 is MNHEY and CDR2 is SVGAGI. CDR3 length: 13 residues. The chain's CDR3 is CASIKAGARGYTF.

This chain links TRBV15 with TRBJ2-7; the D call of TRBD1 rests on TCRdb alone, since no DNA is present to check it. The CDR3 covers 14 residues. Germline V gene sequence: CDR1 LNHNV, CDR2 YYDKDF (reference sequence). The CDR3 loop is CATSTGQGTIQQYF. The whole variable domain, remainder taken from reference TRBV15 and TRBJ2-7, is DAMVIQNPRYQVTQFGKPVTLSCSQTLNHNVMYWYQQKSSQAPKLLFHYYDKDFNNEADTPDNFQSRRPNTSFCFLDIRSPGLGDTAMYLCATSTGQGTIQQYFGPGTRLTVT.

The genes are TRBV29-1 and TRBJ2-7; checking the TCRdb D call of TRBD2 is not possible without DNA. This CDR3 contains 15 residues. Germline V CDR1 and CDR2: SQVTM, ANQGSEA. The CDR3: CSVEGSGGPPYEQYF.

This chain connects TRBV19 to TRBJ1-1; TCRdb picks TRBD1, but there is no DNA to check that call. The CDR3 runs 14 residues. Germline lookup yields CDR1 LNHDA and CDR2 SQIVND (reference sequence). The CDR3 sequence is CASRADRGKTEAFF.

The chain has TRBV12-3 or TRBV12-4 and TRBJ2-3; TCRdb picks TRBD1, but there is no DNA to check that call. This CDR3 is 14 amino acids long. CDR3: CASRVNKGGDTQYF.

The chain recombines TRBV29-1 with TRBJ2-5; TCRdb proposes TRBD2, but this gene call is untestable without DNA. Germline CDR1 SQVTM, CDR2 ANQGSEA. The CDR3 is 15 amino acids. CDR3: CSVVPGTSGTETQYF.